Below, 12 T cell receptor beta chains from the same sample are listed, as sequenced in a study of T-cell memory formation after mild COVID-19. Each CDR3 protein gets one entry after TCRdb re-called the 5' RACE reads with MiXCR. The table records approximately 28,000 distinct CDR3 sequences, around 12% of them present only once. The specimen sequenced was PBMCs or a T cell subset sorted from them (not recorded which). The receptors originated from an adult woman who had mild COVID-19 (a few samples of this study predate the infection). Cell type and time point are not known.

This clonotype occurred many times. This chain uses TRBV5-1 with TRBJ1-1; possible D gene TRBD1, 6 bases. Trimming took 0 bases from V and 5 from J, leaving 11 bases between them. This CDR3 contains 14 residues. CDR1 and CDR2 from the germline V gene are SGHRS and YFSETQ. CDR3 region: CASSLEGTSTEAFF. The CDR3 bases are TGCGCCAGCAGCTTGGAGGGGACATCGACTGAAGCTTTCTTT.

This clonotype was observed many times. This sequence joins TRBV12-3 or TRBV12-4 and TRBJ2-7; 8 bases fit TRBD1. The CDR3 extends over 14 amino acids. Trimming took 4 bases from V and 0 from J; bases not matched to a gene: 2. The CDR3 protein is CASSSTGGSYEQYF. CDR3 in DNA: TGTGCCAGCAGTTCAACAGGGGGCTCCTACGAGCAGTACTTC.

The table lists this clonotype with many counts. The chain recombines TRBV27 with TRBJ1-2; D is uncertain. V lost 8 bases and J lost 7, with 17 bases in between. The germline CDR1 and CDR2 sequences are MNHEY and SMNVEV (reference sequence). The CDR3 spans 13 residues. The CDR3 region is CASYSGFAFGYTF. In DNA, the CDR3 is TGTGCCAGCTACAGTGGTTTTGCGTTTGGCTACACCTTC.

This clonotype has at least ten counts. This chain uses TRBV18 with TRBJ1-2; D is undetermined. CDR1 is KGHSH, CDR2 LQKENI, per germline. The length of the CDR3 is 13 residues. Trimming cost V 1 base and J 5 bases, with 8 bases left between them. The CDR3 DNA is TGTGCCAGCTCACCACGGCAGCGGTATGGCTACACCTTC. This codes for CASSPRQRYGYTF.

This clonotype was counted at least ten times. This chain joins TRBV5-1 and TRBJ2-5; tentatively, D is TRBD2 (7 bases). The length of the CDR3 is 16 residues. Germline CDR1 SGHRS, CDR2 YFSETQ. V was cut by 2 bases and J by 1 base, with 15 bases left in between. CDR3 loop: CASSFNGGAPQETQYF. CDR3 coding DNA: TGCGCCAGCAGCTTCAATGGGGGGGCTCCCCAAGAGACCCAGTACTTC. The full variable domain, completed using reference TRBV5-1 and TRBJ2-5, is KAGVTQTPRYLIKTRGQQVTLSCSPISGHRSVSWYQQTPGQGLQFLFEYFSETQRNKGNFPGRFSGRQFSNSRSEMNVSTLELGDSALYLCASSFNGGAPQETQYFGPGTRLLVL.

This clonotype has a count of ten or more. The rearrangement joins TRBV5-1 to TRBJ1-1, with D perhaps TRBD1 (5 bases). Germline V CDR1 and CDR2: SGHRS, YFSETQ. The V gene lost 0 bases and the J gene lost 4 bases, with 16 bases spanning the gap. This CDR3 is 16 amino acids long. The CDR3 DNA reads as TGCGCCAGCAGCTTGGAGATTTTACAGGAGGGCACTGAAGCTTTCTTT. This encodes CASSLEILQEGTEAFF.

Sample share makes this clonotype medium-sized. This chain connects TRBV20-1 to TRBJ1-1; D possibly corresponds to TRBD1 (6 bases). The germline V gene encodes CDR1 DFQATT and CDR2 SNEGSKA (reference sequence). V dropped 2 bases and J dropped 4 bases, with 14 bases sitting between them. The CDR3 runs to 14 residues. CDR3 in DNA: TGCAGTGCTAGAATGGGACACCTCCTCACTGAAGCTTTCTTT. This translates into CSARMGHLLTEAFF.

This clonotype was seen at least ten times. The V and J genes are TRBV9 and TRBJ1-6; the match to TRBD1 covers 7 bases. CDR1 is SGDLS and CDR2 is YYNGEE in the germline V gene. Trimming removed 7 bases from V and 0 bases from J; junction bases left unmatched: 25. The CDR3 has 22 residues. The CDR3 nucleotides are TGTGCCAGCCTCTGTAATTGGGGACAGCAAACCGGACGGGTCTCCTATAATTCACCCCTCCACTTT. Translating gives CASLCNWGQQTGRVSYNSPLHF.

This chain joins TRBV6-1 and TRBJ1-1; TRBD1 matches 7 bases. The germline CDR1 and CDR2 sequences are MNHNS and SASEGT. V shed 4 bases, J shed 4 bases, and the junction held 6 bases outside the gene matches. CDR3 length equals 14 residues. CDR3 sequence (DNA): TGTGCCAGCAGTGGACAGGGTGGGCGCACTGAAGCTTTCTTT. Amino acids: CASSGQGGRTEAFF.

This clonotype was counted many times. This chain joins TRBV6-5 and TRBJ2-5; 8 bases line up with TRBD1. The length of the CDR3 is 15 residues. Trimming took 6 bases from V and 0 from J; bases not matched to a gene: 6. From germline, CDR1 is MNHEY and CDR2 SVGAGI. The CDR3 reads CASRPWTGNQETQYF. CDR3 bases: TGTGCCAGCAGACCTTGGACAGGGAACCAAGAGACCCAGTACTTC.

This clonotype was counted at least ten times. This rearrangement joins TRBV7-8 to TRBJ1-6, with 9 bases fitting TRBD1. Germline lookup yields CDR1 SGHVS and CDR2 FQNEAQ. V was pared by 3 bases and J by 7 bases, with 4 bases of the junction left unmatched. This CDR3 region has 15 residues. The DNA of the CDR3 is TGTGCCAGCAGCTTCGAGACAGGGGGGAATTCACCCCTCCACTTT. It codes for CASSFETGGNSPLHF.

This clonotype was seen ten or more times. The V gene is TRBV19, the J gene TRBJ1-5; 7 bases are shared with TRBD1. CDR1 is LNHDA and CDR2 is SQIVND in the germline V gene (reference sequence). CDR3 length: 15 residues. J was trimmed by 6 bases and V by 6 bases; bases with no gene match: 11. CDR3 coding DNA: TGTGCCAGTAGGACGACAGGGCTAGACGGTCAGCCCCAGCATTTT. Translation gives CASRTTGLDGQPQHF.